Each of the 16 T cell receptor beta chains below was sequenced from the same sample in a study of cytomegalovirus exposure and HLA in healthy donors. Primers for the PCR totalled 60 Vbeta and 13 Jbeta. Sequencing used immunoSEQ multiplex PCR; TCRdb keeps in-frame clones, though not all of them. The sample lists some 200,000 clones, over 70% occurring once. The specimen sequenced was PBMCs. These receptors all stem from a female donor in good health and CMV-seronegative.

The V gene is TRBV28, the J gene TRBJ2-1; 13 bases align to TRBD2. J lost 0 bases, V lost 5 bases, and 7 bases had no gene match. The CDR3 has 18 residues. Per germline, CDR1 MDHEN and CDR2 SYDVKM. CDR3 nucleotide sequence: TGTGCCAGCAGTGGCGGACTAGCGGGGGTAAGCTCCTACAATGAGCAGTTCTTC. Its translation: CASSGGLAGVSSYNEQFF.

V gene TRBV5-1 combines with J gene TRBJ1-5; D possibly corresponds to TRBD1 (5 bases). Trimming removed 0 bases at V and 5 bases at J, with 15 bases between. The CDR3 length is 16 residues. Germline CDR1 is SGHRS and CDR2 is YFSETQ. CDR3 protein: CASSLGGAGVHQPQHF. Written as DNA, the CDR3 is TGCGCCAGCAGCTTGGGAGGGGCGGGGGTCCATCAGCCCCAGCATTTT.

CDR3 sequence: CASRREGSSYNSPLHF. Here the CDR3 DNA reads TGTGCCAGCAGAAGGGAGGGTAGCTCCTATAATTCACCCCTCCACTTT. This rearrangement joins TRBV6-4 to TRBJ1-6; D remains ambiguous. Germline V gene lookup returns CDR1 MRHNA and CDR2 SNTAGT. V gave up 6 bases and J gave up 0 bases, with 12 bases separating them. The CDR3 is 16 amino acids.

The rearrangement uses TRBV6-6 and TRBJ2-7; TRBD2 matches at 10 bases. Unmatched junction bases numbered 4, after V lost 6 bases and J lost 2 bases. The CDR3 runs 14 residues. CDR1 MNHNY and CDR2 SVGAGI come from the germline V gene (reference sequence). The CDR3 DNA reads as TGTGCCAGCAGCGGGACTAGCGTCGCCTACGAGCAGTACTTC. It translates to CASSGTSVAYEQYF.

The CDR3 loop is CASSLSPGSRSSPLHF. CDR3 DNA: TGTGCCAGCAGTTTATCACCCGGGAGTCGCAGTTCACCCCTCCACTTT. The V and J genes are TRBV27 and TRBJ1-6, with D unresolved. Trimming removed 0 bases at V and 9 bases at J, with 15 bases between. The CDR3 is made up of 16 amino acids. Germline CDR1 reads MNHEY; CDR2 reads SMNVEV (reference sequence).

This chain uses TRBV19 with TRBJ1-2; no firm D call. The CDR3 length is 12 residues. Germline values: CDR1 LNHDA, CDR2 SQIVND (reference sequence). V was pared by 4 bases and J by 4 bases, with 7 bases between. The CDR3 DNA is TGTGCCAGTAGTACCACAGCCTATGGCTACACCTTC. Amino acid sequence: CASSTTAYGYTF.

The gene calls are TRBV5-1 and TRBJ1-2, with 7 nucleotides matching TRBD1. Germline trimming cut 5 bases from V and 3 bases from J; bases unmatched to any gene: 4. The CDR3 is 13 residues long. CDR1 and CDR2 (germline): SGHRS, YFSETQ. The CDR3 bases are TGCGCCAGCAGTAGGGGGACAGACTATGGCTACACCTTC. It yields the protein CASSRGTDYGYTF.

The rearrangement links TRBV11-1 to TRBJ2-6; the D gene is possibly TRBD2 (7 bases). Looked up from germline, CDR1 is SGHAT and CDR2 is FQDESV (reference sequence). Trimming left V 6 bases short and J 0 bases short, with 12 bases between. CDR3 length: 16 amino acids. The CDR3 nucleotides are TGTGCCAGCAGGGGGGGGCCGAGCTCTGGGGCCAACGTCCTGACTTTC. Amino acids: CASRGGPSSGANVLTF.

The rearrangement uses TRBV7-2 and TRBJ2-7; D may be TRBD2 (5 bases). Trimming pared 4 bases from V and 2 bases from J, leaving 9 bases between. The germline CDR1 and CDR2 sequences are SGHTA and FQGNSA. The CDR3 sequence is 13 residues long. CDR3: CASSSTLAYEQYF. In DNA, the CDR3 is TGTGCCAGCAGCTCTACACTAGCCTACGAGCAGTACTTC.

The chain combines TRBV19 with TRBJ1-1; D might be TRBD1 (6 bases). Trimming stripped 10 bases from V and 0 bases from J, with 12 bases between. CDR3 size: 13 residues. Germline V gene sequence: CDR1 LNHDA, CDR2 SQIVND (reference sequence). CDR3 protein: CATLTGLNTEAFF. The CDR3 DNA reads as TGTGCCACTCTGACAGGACTGAACACTGAAGCTTTCTTT.

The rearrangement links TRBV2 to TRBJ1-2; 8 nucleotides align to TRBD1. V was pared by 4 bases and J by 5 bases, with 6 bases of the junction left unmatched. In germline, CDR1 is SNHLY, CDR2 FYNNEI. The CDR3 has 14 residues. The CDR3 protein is CASSANRGRYGYTF. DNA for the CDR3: TGTGCCAGCAGTGCGAACAGGGGGAGATATGGCTACACCTTC.

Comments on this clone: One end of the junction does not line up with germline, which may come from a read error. The CDR3 loop reads CSSTRTGGNSSYEQYF. The DNA for the CDR3 is TGTTCCAGCACTAGGACAGGGGGCAATTCTTCGTACGAGCAGTACTTC. This sequence joins TRBV7-9 and TRBJ2-7; 11 bases are a match to TRBD1. The CDR3 has 16 residues. From germline, CDR1 is SEHNR and CDR2 FQNEAQ (reference sequence).

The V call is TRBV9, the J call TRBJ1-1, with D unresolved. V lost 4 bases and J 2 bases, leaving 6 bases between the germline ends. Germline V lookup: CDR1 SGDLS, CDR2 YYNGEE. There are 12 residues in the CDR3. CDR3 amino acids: CASSFINTEAFF. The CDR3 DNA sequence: TGTGCCAGCAGCTTCATTAACACTGAAGCTTTCTTT.

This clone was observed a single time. For the CDR3, the DNA is TGTGCCAGCAGCCCAGGGGGTACGGGACTAGCCTTCTCCTACGAGCAGTACTTC. Protein sequence: CASSPGGTGLAFSYEQYF. This chain joins TRBV14 and TRBJ2-7; 9 bases map to TRBD2. This CDR3 is built from 18 residues. Germline CDR1 and CDR2: SGHDN and FVKESK. Trimming took 4 bases from V and 0 from J; bases not matched to a gene: 13.

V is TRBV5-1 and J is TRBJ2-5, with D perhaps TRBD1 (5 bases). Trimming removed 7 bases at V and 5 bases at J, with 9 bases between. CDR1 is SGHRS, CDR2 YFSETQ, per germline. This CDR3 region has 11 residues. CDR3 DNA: TGCGCCAGCGGGGCCAGGGAGACCCAGTACTTC. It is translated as CASGARETQYF.

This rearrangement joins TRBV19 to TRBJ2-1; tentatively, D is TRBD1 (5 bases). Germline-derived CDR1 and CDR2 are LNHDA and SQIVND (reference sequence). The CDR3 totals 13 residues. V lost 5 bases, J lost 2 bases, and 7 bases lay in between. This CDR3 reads CASSQGTYNEQFF. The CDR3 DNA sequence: TGTGCCAGTAGTCAGGGAACCTACAATGAGCAGTTCTTC. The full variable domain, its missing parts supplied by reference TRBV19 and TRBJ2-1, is DGGITQSPKYLFRKEGQNVTLSCEQNLNHDAMYWYRQDPGQGLRLIYYSQIVNDFQKGDIAEGYSVSREKKESFPLTVTSAQKNPTAFYLCASSQGTYNEQFFGPGTRLTVL.